Below, 20 T cell receptor beta chains from the same sample are listed, as sequenced in a study of blood T cell repertoires in COVID-19. Sequencing used immunoSEQ multiplex PCR; TCRdb keeps in-frame clones, though not all of them. Seen here are some 250,000 clones, roughly 90% observed once, and the top ten hold approximately 9%. Sequencing was performed on PBMCs or T cells enriched from blood (not recorded which). Every receptor here comes from a man in his forties who had recovered from COVID-19.

CDR3: CASSQGRENEKLFF. The DNA for the CDR3 is TGTGCCAGCTCACAAGGGAGAGAGAATGAAAAACTGTTTTTT. The chain joins TRBV18 to TRBJ1-4, with no clear D. With 4 bases removed from V and 5 bases from J, the gap between germline ends came to 11 bases. Germline V CDR1 and CDR2: KGHSH, LQKENI. CDR3 length: 14 residues.

The gene calls are TRBV11-2 and TRBJ2-3; D not resolved. This CDR3 comprises 13 residues. The germline V gene has CDR1 SGHAT and CDR2 FQNNGV. V lost 2 bases to trimming and J lost 0 bases, with 3 bases between them. CDR3 sequence (DNA): TGTGCCAGCAGCTTATATAGCACAGATACGCAGTATTTT. The encoded protein is CASSLYSTDTQYF.

The V call is TRBV19, the J call TRBJ2-1; TRBD2 matches at 7 bases. Germline lookup yields CDR1 LNHDA and CDR2 SQIVND (reference sequence). The CDR3 covers 16 residues. J lost 5 bases, V lost 3 bases, and 10 bases had no gene match. CDR3 amino acids: CASSIRAGTTNNEQFF. In nucleotides, the CDR3 is TGTGCCAGTAGTATCCGAGCCGGGACTACCAACAATGAGCAGTTCTTC. Full variable domain (rest looked up from reference TRBV19 and TRBJ2-1): DGGITQSPKYLFRKEGQNVTLSCEQNLNHDAMYWYRQDPGQGLRLIYYSQIVNDFQKGDIAEGYSVSREKKESFPLTVTSAQKNPTAFYLCASSIRAGTTNNEQFFGPGTRLTVL.

The rearrangement joins TRBV5-6 to TRBJ2-4; D is ambiguous. CDR3 length equals 14 residues. Germline lookup yields CDR1 SGHDT and CDR2 YYEEEE. V was pared by 0 bases and J by 0 bases, with 4 bases between. CDR3 DNA: TGTGCCAGCAGCTTGGACTTAGCCAAAAACATTCAGTACTTC. It codes for CASSLDLAKNIQYF.

This clone was counted a single time. This chain joins TRBV24-1 and TRBJ1-6, with TRBD1 matching over 8 bases. V lost 8 bases to trimming and J lost 5 bases; unmatched junction nucleotides: 19. This CDR3 has 19 residues. CDR1 is KGHDR, CDR2 SFDVKD, per germline. The CDR3 DNA sequence: TGTGCCACCACACTAGAGACAGGGGTAAGTCGTAGGGATAATTCACCCCTCCACTTT. This sequence encodes CATTLETGVSRRDNSPLHF.

The chain couples TRBV7-9 to TRBJ1-6; D ambiguous. The CDR3 has 17 residues. Germline-derived CDR1 and CDR2 are SEHNR and FQNEAQ (reference sequence). The germline V and J ends were trimmed by 1 base and 10 bases, with 20 bases remaining between them. CDR3 residues: CASSLEGGRRLGSPLHF. The CDR3 bases are TGTGCCAGCAGCTTAGAAGGCGGGAGACGGTTAGGATCACCCCTCCACTTT.

The V and J genes are TRBV7-3 and TRBJ2-7, with D perhaps TRBD2 (6 bases). Germline-derived CDR1 and CDR2 are SGHTA and FQGTGA. This CDR3 has 13 residues. The V gene lost 5 bases and the J gene lost 3 bases, with 11 bases spanning the gap. Here the CDR3 DNA reads TGTGCCAGCAGCCCACACGGGGGCTACGAGCAGTACTTC. The encoded protein is CASSPHGGYEQYF.

The V and J genes are TRBV10-3 and TRBJ2-7; no reliable D call. This CDR3 region has 14 residues. CDR1 is ENHRY, CDR2 SYGVKD, per germline. Trimming took 3 bases from V and 0 from J, leaving 9 bases between them. The CDR3 region has the DNA TGTGCCATCAGTGATGGGCGTTCCTCCTACGAGCAGTACTTC. Amino acids: CAISDGRSSYEQYF.

The chain combines TRBV14 with TRBJ1-6, with 8 bases lining up with TRBD1. Per germline, CDR1 SGHDN and CDR2 FVKESK. V lost 0 bases to trimming and J lost 6 bases; unmatched junction nucleotides: 4. There are 16 residues in the CDR3. The CDR3 region is CASSQDWGQVNSPLHF. As DNA, the CDR3 is TGTGCCAGCAGCCAAGATTGGGGACAGGTTAATTCACCCCTCCACTTT.

The rearrangement joins TRBV5-1 to TRBJ1-1; 8 nucleotides agree with TRBD1. CDR1 and CDR2 from the germline V gene are SGHRS and YFSETQ. The J segment lost 5 bases and the V segment lost 5 bases, leaving 11 bases of the junction unmatched. The CDR3 sequence is 15 residues long. CDR3 bases: TGCGCCAGCAGGGCAGGGGGCGGTGTGGCTACTGAAGCTTTCTTT. Translating it yields CASRAGGGVATEAFF.

The V and J genes are TRBV4-3 and TRBJ1-2; TRBD1 matches at 7 bases. Germline values: CDR1 LGHNA, CDR2 YSLEER. V gave up 4 bases and J gave up 3 bases; unmatched junction bases: 5. The CDR3 runs to 14 residues. This CDR3 reads CASSLDRADYGYTF. The CDR3, as DNA: TGCGCCAGCAGCCTAGACAGGGCTGACTATGGCTACACCTTC.

The chain employs TRBV29-1 and TRBJ2-1, with D possibly being TRBD2 (6 bases). CDR3 length: 13 residues. The germline gives CDR1 SQVTM, CDR2 ANQGSEA. Trimming pared 2 bases from V and 8 bases from J, leaving 13 bases between. This chain's CDR3 is CSVEQGGLDEQFF. CDR3 nucleotides: TGCAGCGTTGAACAGGGAGGATTGGATGAGCAGTTCTTC.

The CDR3 coding sequence is TGTGCCAGCAGCCCGGGGGGGGTGAGCTCCTATAATTCACCCCTCCACTTT. Translation gives CASSPGGVSSYNSPLHF. The chain recombines TRBV5-4 with TRBJ1-6; D is perhaps TRBD1 (5 bases). The CDR3 consists of 17 residues. Trimming pared 4 bases from V and 0 bases from J, leaving 14 bases between. Germline CDR1 reads SGHNT; CDR2 reads YYREEE (reference sequence).

On this clone: Other nucleotide sequences in the sample specify the same CDR3. The chain links TRBV27 to TRBJ2-7; 7 bases agree with TRBD1. The CDR3 totals 14 residues. Trimming cost V 8 bases and J 0 bases; bases outside gene matches: 7. Germline assignment: CDR1 MNHEY and CDR2 SMNVEV (reference sequence). The CDR3 is CASSRQGSSYEQYF. Written as DNA, the CDR3 is TGTGCCAGCTCCAGACAGGGCAGCTCCTACGAGCAGTACTTC.

The gene calls are TRBV18 and TRBJ2-1, with D hard to call. Looked up from germline, CDR1 is KGHSH and CDR2 is LQKENI. V lost 2 bases and J lost 4, with 6 bases in between. The CDR3 contains 13 residues. The CDR3 here is CASSPILYNEQFF. The DNA of the CDR3 is TGTGCCAGCTCACCAATTCTTTACAATGAGCAGTTCTTC.

The CDR3 reads CASSQAVVREQYF. DNA of the CDR3: TGTGCCAGCAGCCAAGCCGTCGTACGCGAGCAGTACTTC. The rearrangement joins TRBV7-6 to TRBJ2-7; no definite D call. Germline assignment: CDR1 SGHVS and CDR2 FNYEAQ. Trimming left V 5 bases short and J 6 bases short, with 14 bases between. The CDR3 is 13 residues long.

This rearrangement joins TRBV20-1 to TRBJ1-5; TRBD1 is a possible D gene (5 bases). CDR1 is DFQATT, CDR2 SNEGSKA, per germline (reference sequence). The V end was cut by 3 bases, the J end by 6 bases, with 18 bases between. The CDR3 is 15 amino acids. CDR3 sequence: CSASTGGTFGQPQHF. In nucleotides, the CDR3 is TGCAGTGCTAGTACGGGGGGGACGTTCGGTCAGCCCCAGCATTTT.

This sequence joins TRBV2 and TRBJ1-5; unclear D gene. The germline gives CDR1 SNHLY, CDR2 FYNNEI. This CDR3 contains 18 residues. V lost 3 bases and J 0 bases, leaving 18 bases between the germline ends. The CDR3, as DNA: TGTGCCAGCAGTGAGTGGGCTGGCCCAACTTATAGCAATCAGCCCCAGCATTTT. Residues: CASSEWAGPTYSNQPQHF.

This chain joins TRBV3-1 (or the pseudogene TRBV3-2) and TRBJ1-2, with 7 positions matching TRBD1. V was clipped by 1 base and J by 3 bases; unmatched bases: 8. CDR1 LGHDT and CDR2 YNNKEL come from the germline V gene (reference sequence). This CDR3 is 16 amino acids long. CDR3 protein: CASSQGSRGRDYGYTF. CDR3 in DNA: TGTGCCAGCAGCCAAGGTAGCAGGGGGAGAGACTATGGCTACACCTTC.

This sequence joins TRBV6-2 or TRBV6-3 and TRBJ2-3, with TRBD2 matching 10 bases. This CDR3 is built from 16 residues. Germline CDR1 and CDR2: MNHEY and SVGEGT. V gave up 4 bases and J gave up 2 bases; unmatched junction bases: 6. CDR3 sequence reads: CASSSSGGAFTDTQYF. CDR3 DNA: TGTGCCAGCAGTTCCAGCGGGGGGGCCTTCACAGATACGCAGTATTTT.